This T cell receptor beta chain was sequenced during a study of blood T cell repertoires in COVID-19. The CDR3 has 14 amino acids. Between the trimmed V and J ends, which lost 3 bases and 4 bases, there was a span of 13 bases. Germline assignment: CDR1 SGHRS and CDR2 YFSETQ. This clone was seen a few times. Assay used: immunoSEQ multiplex PCR; TCRdb lists only in-frame clones, some missing. The sample holds 310,000 or so clones, 85% to 90% seen once. Specimen: PBMCs or T cells enriched from blood (not recorded which). This sequence joins TRBV5-1 and TRBJ1-2, with a possible D match to TRBD1 (5 bases). The sequence came from a woman aged 18-29 years who had recovered from COVID-19. The CDR3 DNA follows: TGCGCCAGCAGCTCGCCGGACATCCTCTATGGCTACACCTTC. Protein sequence: CASSSPDILYGYTF.